The clone carrying this TCR beta chain was observed once. Preparation of the bulk TCR libraries relied on previously described methods and listed TCR primers. TCRdb recomputed calls from the PCR reads with MiXCR, one row per CDR3 protein. The sample holds about 8,400 distinct CDR3 sequences, about 30% seen once. In the sort, naive CD8 T cells were defined as CD8+CD4-CCR7+CD45RA+. These data come from a study of molecular identifiers for immune sequencing clone quantification. Study information: Within a replicate experiment, RNA obtained from either about 20,000 or 100,000 naive CD8 cells was divided into five aliquots, and four of those aliquots were then sequenced.

The V gene's germline CDR1 is KGHDR and CDR2 SFDVKD. The CDR3 is made up of 13 amino acids. Trimming removed 5 bases from V and 7 bases from J; junction bases left unmatched: 4. The sequence came from a human donor in good health. Some libraries in this study had Jurkat cell RNA spiked in. Sequenced: naive CD8+ T cells from blood, with Jurkat cell RNA spiked in. Subset here: FACS-sorted CD8+CD4-CCR7+CD45RA+ naive T cells. The chain recombines TRBV24-1 with TRBJ1-2; 9 bases fit TRBD1. The CDR3 DNA sequence: TGTGCCACCAGTGCCTGGACAGGGGCTGGCTACACCTTC. It is translated as CATSAWTGAGYTF.